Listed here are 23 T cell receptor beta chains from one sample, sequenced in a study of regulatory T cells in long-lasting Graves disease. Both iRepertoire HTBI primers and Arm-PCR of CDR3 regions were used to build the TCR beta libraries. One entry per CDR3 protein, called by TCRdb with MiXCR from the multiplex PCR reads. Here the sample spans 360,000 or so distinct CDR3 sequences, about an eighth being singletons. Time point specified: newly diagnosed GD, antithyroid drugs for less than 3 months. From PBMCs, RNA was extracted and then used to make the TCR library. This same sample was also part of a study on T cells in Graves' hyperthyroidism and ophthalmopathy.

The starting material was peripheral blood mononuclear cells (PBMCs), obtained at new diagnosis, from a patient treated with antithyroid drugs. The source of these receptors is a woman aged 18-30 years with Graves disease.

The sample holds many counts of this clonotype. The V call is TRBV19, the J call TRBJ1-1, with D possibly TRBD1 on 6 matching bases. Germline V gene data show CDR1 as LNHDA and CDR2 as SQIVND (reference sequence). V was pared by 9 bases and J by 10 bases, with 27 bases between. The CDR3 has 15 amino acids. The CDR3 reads CASSWATGMRGGAFF. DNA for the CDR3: TGTGCCAGCAGTTGGGCTACAGGGATGCGTGGAGGAGCTTTCTTT.

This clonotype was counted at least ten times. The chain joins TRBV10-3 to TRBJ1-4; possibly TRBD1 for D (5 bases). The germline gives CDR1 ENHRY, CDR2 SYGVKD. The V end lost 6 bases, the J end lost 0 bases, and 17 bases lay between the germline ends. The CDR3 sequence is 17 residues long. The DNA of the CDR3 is TGTGCCATCAGCGCCCTACTGAGGGGTGCAACTAATGAAAAACTGTTTTTT. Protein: CAISALLRGATNEKLFF.

CDR3 sequence: CASSFHYEQYF. The CDR3, as DNA: TGTGCCAGCAGCTTCCACTACGAGCAGTACTTC. This chain connects TRBV7-9 to TRBJ2-7, with D unresolved. This CDR3 contains 11 residues. CDR1 and CDR2 (germline): SEHNR, FQNEAQ (reference sequence). Deletions cut 3 bases from V and 3 bases from J, with 3 bases between. Using reference TRBV7-9 and TRBJ2-7 for the parts outside the CDR3, the full variable domain is DTGVSQNPRHKITKRGQNVTFRCDPISEHNRLYWYRQTLGQGPEFLTYFQNEAQLEKSRLLSDRFSAERPKGSFSTLEIQRTEQGDSAMYLCASSFHYEQYFGPGTRLTVT.

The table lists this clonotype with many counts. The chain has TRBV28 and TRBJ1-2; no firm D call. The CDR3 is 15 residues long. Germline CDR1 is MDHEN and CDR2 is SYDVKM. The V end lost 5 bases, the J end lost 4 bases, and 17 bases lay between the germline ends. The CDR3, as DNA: TGTGCCAGCAGTAACGCAAGGGTCGCCCTCTATGGCTACACCTTC. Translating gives CASSNARVALYGYTF.

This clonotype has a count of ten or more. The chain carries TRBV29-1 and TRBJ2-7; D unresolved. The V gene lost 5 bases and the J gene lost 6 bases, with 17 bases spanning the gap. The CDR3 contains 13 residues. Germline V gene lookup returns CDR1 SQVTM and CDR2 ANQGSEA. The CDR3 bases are TGCAGCGTTAGGCCGGACGTCCTCCTCGAGCAGTACTTC. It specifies CSVRPDVLLEQYF.

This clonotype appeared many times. CDR3 bases: TGTGCCAGCAGTCGACAGGACGAGACCCAGTACTTC. Amino acid sequence: CASSRQDETQYF. V and J are TRBV6-2 or TRBV6-3 and TRBJ2-5, with D perhaps TRBD1 (6 bases). This CDR3 has 12 residues. Germline V lookup: CDR1 MNHEY, CDR2 SVGEGT. V shed 5 bases and J shed 5 bases, with 9 bases lying between them.

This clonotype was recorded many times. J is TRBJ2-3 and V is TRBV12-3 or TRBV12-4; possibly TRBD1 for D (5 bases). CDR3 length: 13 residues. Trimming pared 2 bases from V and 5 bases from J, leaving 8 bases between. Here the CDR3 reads CASSLLQGDTQYF. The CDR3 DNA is TGTGCCAGCAGTTTACTTCAGGGAGATACGCAGTATTTT.

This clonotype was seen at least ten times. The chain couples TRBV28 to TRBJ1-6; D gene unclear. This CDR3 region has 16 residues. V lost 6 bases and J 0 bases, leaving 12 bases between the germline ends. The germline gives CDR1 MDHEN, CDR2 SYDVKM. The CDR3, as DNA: TGTGCCAGCAGCCTTAGTGGGAGCTCCTATAATTCACCCCTCCACTTT. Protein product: CASSLSGSSYNSPLHF.

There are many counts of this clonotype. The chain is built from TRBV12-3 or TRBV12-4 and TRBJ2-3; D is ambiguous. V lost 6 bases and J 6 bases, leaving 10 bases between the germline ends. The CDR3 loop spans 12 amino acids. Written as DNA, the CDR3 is TGTGCCAGCAGCTCCCTGGGGGATACGCAGTATTTT. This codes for CASSSLGDTQYF.

The CDR3 sequence is CASSSTRTSGTDTQYF. The CDR3, as DNA: TGCGCCAGCAGCTCGACCCGGACTAGCGGCACAGATACGCAGTATTTT. The chain is built from TRBV5-1 and TRBJ2-3; 9 bases agree with TRBD2. Germline V gives CDR1 SGHRS, CDR2 YFSETQ. CDR3 length: 16 amino acids. Losses at the gene ends were 3 bases for V and 1 base for J; bases not matched to a gene: 6.

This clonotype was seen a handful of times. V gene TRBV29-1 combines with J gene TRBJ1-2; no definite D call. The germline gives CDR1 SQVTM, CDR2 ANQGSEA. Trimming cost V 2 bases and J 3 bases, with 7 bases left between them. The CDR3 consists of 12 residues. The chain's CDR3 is CSVELQDYGYTF. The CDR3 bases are TGCAGCGTTGAATTGCAGGACTATGGCTACACCTTC. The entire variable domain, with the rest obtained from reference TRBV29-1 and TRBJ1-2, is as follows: SAVISQKPSRDICQRGTSLTIQCQVDSQVTMMFWYRQQPGQSLTLIATANQGSEATYESGFVIDKFPISRPNLTFSTLTVSNMSPEDSSIYLCSVELQDYGYTFGSGTRLTVV.

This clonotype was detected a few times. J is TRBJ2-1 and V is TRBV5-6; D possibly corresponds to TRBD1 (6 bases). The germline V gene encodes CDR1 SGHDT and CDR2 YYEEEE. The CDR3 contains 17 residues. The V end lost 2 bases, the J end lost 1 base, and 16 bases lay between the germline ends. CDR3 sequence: CASSFITGMESYNEQFF. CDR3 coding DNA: TGTGCCAGCAGCTTCATTACAGGGATGGAGTCCTACAATGAGCAGTTCTTC. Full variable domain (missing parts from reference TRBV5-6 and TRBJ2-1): DAGVTQSPTHLIKTRGQQVTLRCSPKSGHDTVSWYQQALGQGPQFIFQYYEEEERQRGNFPDRFSGHQFPNYSSELNVNALLLGDSALYLCASSFITGMESYNEQFFGPGTRLTVL.

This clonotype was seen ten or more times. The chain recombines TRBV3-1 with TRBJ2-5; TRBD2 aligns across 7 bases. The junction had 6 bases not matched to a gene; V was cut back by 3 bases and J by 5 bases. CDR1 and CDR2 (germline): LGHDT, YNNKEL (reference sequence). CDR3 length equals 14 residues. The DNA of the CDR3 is TGTGCCAGCAGCCATTTACTAGCGAGGGAGACCCAGTACTTC. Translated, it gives CASSHLLARETQYF.

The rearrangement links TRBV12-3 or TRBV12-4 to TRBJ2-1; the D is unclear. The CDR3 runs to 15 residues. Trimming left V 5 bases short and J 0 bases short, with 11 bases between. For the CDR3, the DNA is TGTGCCAGCAGTCCCCTCCTGGGCTCCTACAATGAGCAGTTCTTC. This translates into CASSPLLGSYNEQFF.

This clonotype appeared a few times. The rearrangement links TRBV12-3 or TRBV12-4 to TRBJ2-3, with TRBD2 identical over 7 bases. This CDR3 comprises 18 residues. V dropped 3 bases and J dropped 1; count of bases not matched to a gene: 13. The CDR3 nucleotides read TGTGCCAGCAGTTTGGTGCGGGGAGGGTGGTTTCGCACAGATACGCAGTATTTT. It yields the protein CASSLVRGGWFRTDTQYF.

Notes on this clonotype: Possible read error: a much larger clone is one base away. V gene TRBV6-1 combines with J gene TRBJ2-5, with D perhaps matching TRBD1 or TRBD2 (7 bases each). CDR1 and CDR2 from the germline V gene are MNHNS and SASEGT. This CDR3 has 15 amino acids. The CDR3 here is CASRDRAGAQGTQYF. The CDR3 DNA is TGTGCCAGCAGAGACAGGGCGGGAGCCCAAGGGACCCAGTACTTC.

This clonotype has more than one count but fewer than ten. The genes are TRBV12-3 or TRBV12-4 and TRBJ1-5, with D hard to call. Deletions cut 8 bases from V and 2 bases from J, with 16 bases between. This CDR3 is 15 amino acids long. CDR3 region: CASAGLLVRNQPQHF. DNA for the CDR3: TGTGCCAGCGCTGGGTTATTAGTGCGCAATCAGCCCCAGCATTTT.

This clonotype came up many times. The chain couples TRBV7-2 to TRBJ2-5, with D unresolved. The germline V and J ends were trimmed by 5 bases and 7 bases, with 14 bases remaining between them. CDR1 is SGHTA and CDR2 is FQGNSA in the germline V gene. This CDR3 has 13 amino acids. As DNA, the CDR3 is TGTGCCAGCAGCCCCCCTCCGCTAAGGACCCAGTACTTC. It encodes CASSPPPLRTQYF.

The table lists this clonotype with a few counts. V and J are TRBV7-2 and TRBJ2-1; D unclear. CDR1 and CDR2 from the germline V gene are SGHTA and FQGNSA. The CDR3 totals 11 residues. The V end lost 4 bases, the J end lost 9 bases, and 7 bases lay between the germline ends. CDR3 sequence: CASSYFSEQFF. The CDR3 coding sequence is TGTGCCAGCAGCTACTTCAGTGAGCAGTTCTTC.

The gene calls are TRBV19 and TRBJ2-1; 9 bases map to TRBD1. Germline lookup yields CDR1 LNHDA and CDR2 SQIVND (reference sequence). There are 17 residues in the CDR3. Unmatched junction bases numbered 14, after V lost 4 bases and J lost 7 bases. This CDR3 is CASSNLIRDRVVNEQFF. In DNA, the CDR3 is TGTGCCAGTAGTAACCTCATTCGGGACAGGGTGGTAAATGAGCAGTTCTTC.

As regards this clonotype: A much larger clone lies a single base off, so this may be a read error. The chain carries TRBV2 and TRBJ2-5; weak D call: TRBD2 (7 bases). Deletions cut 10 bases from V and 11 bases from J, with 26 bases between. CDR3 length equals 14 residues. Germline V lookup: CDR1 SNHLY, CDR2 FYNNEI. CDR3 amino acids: CAILGGGPNNEQYF. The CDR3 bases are TGTGCCATACTAGGGGGAGGGCCTAACAATGAGCAGTACTTC.

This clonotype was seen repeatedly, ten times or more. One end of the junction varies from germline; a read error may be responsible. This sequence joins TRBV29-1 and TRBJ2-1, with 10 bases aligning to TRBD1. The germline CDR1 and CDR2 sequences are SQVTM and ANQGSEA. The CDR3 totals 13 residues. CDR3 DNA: TGCAGCGTTGGTGGACAGGGGGACAATGAGCGGTTCTTC. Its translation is CSVGGQGDNERFF.

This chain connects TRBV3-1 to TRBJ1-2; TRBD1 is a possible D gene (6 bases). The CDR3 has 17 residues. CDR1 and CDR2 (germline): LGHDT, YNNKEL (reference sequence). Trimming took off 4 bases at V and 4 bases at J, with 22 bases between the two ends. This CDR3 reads CASSRRGGVNPAYGYTF. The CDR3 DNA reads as TGTGCCAGCAGCCGCAGGGGAGGGGTAAATCCGGCCTATGGCTACACCTTC.